This passage covers 15 T cell receptor beta chains from one sample sequenced in a study of blood T cell repertoires in COVID-19. Profiling relied on immunoSEQ multiplex PCR, and the TCRdb table lists in-frame clones only, not all of them. The sample comprises 200,000 to 250,000 clones, roughly 87% of which are singletons, and 10% rests with the top ten. Sequencing used PBMCs or T cells enriched from blood (not recorded which). These receptor sequences come from a man aged 18-30 years with acute COVID-19.

V usage is TRBV7-3 and J usage is TRBJ2-4; TRBD2 aligns across 8 bases. V shed 5 bases, J shed 8 bases, and the junction held 11 bases outside the gene matches. Germline V gene sequence: CDR1 SGHTA, CDR2 FQGTGA. This CDR3 region has 15 residues. The DNA for the CDR3 is TGTGCCAGCAGCAAAAGCGGGGGTCCCTGGGACATTCAGTACTTC. Translating it yields CASSKSGGPWDIQYF.

The CDR3 bases are TGTGCCAGCAGCTTAGGTTATTTATGGGGGACTAGCGATTACGAGCAGTACTTC. As protein: CASSLGYLWGTSDYEQYF. The V gene is TRBV11-2, the J gene TRBJ2-7, with 10 positions matching TRBD2. The CDR3 is 18 amino acids. J was trimmed by 4 bases and V by 1 base; bases with no gene match: 13. The germline V gene has CDR1 SGHAT and CDR2 FQNNGV.

As concerns this clone: Other nucleotide sequences in the sample specify the same CDR3. The chain carries TRBV4-1 and TRBJ1-1, with 7 bases identical to TRBD1. The CDR3 contains 15 residues. Trimming at V came to 0 bases and at J to 5 bases, leaving 6 bases not matched to a gene. Germline CDR1 and CDR2: MGHRA and YSYEKL. The CDR3 loop is CASSQDPGGITEAFF. The DNA of the CDR3 is TGCGCCAGCAGCCAAGATCCAGGGGGGATAACTGAAGCTTTCTTT.

As regards this clone: Other DNA sequences in the same sample also yield this CDR3. The rearrangement links TRBV27 to TRBJ2-3; a weak D match, TRBD2 (5 bases). Between the trimmed V and J ends, which lost 2 bases and 1 base, there was a span of 7 bases. Germline-derived CDR1 and CDR2 are MNHEY and SMNVEV (reference sequence). There are 14 residues in the CDR3. The CDR3 DNA sequence: TGTGCCAGCAGTTTAAATAGCGGCACAGATACGCAGTATTTT. Its protein product is CASSLNSGTDTQYF.

The chain recombines TRBV27 with TRBJ1-3; 7 bases fit TRBD1. The CDR3 is 15 residues long. The V and J ends lost 8 bases and 0 bases, in that order; junction bases with no gene match: 7. Germline assignment: CDR1 MNHEY and CDR2 SMNVEV (reference sequence). CDR3 sequence: CASGRGASSGNTIYF. CDR3 DNA sequence: TGTGCCAGCGGCAGGGGGGCGAGCTCTGGAAACACCATATATTTT.

This clone was recorded once. The chain couples TRBV7-6 to TRBJ2-7; 10 bases are shared with TRBD2. The CDR3 is 14 amino acids. With V trimmed by 3 bases and J by 7 bases, 6 bases remained unmatched. Germline V gene sequence: CDR1 SGHVS, CDR2 FNYEAQ. The CDR3 DNA is TGTGCCAGCAGCTTTCTAGCGGGAGTTGGAGAGCAGTACTTC. It translates to CASSFLAGVGEQYF.

This clone is a singleton in its sample. The chain carries TRBV6-5 and TRBJ1-2; 12 bases match TRBD1. Losses at the gene ends were 5 bases for V and 8 bases for J; bases not matched to a gene: 6. The CDR3 is 14 amino acids. Germline V CDR1 and CDR2: MNHEY, SVGAGI. The CDR3 loop reads CASSKGQGAEGYTF. In nucleotides, the CDR3 is TGTGCCAGCAGTAAGGGACAGGGGGCGGAAGGCTACACCTTC.

V and J are TRBV12-3 or TRBV12-4 and TRBJ1-2, with 9 bases identical to TRBD1. This CDR3 is 12 amino acids long. Unmatched junction bases numbered 2, after V lost 6 bases and J lost 6 bases. The CDR3 region is CASSDRGNGYTF. The CDR3 DNA follows: TGTGCCAGCAGCGACAGGGGGAATGGCTACACCTTC.

This clone occurred many times. At one end the junction does not follow the germline gene, possibly because of a read error. J is TRBJ1-3 and V is TRBV2; unclear D gene. The CDR3 has 15 amino acids. Germline CDR1 is SNHLY and CDR2 is FYNNEI. CDR3 bases: TGTGCCAGTGTGGAGGTTCCTAGTCTTGGAGACACCATATATTTT. Protein sequence: CASVEVPSLGDTIYF.

In this sample, this clone turned up once. V usage is TRBV11-2 and J usage is TRBJ2-1; TRBD1 aligns across 8 bases. The CDR3 consists of 16 residues. J gave up 2 bases and V 1 base, and 4 bases lay outside the gene matches. Germline CDR1 is SGHAT and CDR2 is FQNNGV. The CDR3 spells CASSLGAGGAYNEQFF. The CDR3 DNA follows: TGTGCCAGCAGCTTAGGGGCAGGGGGCGCCTACAATGAGCAGTTCTTC.

The V gene is TRBV7-9, the J gene TRBJ1-1; TRBD1 aligns across 12 bases. There are 15 residues in the CDR3. V lost 3 bases, J lost 5 bases, and 4 bases stayed unmatched. The germline V gene encodes CDR1 SEHNR and CDR2 FQNEAQ (reference sequence). In nucleotides, the CDR3 is TGTGCCAGCAGCTTGGGACAGGGGGCGCGTACTGAAGCTTTCTTT. This translates into CASSLGQGARTEAFF.

The rearrangement links TRBV2 to TRBJ2-1; 10 bases map to TRBD1. The germline gives CDR1 SNHLY, CDR2 FYNNEI. The CDR3 is 17 amino acids. V lost 4 bases and J lost 6; bases outside the gene matches: 12. The chain's CDR3 is CASSARLRDRGVNEQFF. CDR3 nucleotide sequence: TGTGCCAGCAGTGCTCGACTCCGGGACAGGGGTGTCAATGAGCAGTTCTTC.

V usage is TRBV28 and J usage is TRBJ1-1; no reliable D call. Trimming shortened V by 5 bases and J by 0 bases, and 13 bases separated the two germline ends. The CDR3 contains 15 residues. From germline, CDR1 is MDHEN and CDR2 SYDVKM. Written as DNA, the CDR3 is TGTGCCAGCAGTGGGAACGGGATGATGAACACTGAAGCTTTCTTT. Translation: CASSGNGMMNTEAFF.

The chain joins TRBV5-6 to TRBJ1-2, with D unresolved. Per the germline V gene, CDR1 is SGHDT and CDR2 is YYEEEE. Trimming took 1 base from V and 5 from J, leaving 15 bases between them. This CDR3 comprises 15 residues. CDR3 nucleotide sequence: TGTGCCAGCAGCTTGCCCGACACCTCATATTATGGCTACACCTTC. Translating it yields CASSLPDTSYYGYTF. The full variable domain, rest sourced from reference TRBV5-6 and TRBJ1-2, is DAGVTQSPTHLIKTRGQQVTLRCSPKSGHDTVSWYQQALGQGPQFIFQYYEEEERQRGNFPDRFSGHQFPNYSSELNVNALLLGDSALYLCASSLPDTSYYGYTFGSGTRLTVV.

The CDR3 loop reads CASSLARGSGANVLTF. The CDR3 nucleotides read TGTGCCAGCAGCTTAGCCAGGGGCAGTGGGGCCAACGTCCTGACTTTC. The chain links TRBV7-9 to TRBJ2-6; perhaps TRBD1 as D (6 bases). The CDR3 is made up of 16 amino acids. The V end lost 0 bases, the J end lost 3 bases, and 9 bases lay between the germline ends. Germline lookup yields CDR1 SEHNR and CDR2 FQNEAQ (reference sequence). The variable domain in full, completed from reference TRBV7-9 and TRBJ2-6, reads DTGVSQNPRHKITKRGQNVTFRCDPISEHNRLYWYRQTLGQGPEFLTYFQNEAQLEKSRLLSDRFSAERPKGSFSTLEIQRTEQGDSAMYLCASSLARGSGANVLTFGAGSRLTVL.